This T cell receptor beta chain appears in the sequencing data of a study of blood T cells in healthy people across ages. Study outcomes and limitations: TCR beta diversity per million T cells fell roughly linearly with age. No conclusive comparison of naive versus antigen-experienced cells was possible with unsorted PBMCs.

The germline V and J ends were trimmed by 0 bases and 3 bases, with 23 bases remaining between them. This CDR3 comprises 18 residues. Per the germline V gene, CDR1 is DFQATT and CDR2 is SNEGSKA (reference sequence). Next came a second PCR, run for roughly 6 to 11 cycles, which used a sample-barcoded 5' primer along with a J-beta primer mix. MiXCR, applied by TCRdb to the 5' RACE reads, yields one record per CDR3 protein. The sample comprises 1.5 million to 2 million distinct CDR3 sequences, around 48% of which are singletons, and 2.1% rests with the top ten. As to this clonotype: The antigen remains unidentified.

The study drew donors from healthy Caucasian individuals in Russia aged about 6 to 95. There were at least 6 micrograms of total RNA extracted from every sample. The origin of this receptor is a woman in her thirties or forties in good health. Sequenced material: blood. The rearrangement joins TRBV20-1 to TRBJ1-2; weak D call: TRBD1 (5 bases). The CDR3 loop reads CSARDRSTGPLWDYGYTF. CDR3 in DNA: TGCAGTGCTAGAGATCGGTCCACGGGACCCCTCTGGGACTATGGCTACACCTTC.